Listed below are T cell receptor beta chains from one sample, sequenced in a study of tumor-infiltrating lymphocytes in localized non-small cell lung cancer. Only in-frame clones appear in the TCRdb table, and some are missing; sequencing was by immunoSEQ multiplex PCR. The profile shows 8,000 to 10,000 clones, about 80% of them singletons. The specimen sequenced was uninvolved lung tissue not adjacent to the tumor. Receptor source: a human donor with non-small cell lung cancer. CDR3s include the opening cysteine and the closing phenylalanine or tryptophan.

V,CDR3
TRBV6-6,CASSTSQGQPQHF
TRBV28,CASSWISDNSPLHF
TRBV11-3,CASSLGRGQGNNEQFF
TRBV5-1,CASKPLSGGQETQYF
TRBV7-9,CASSPRVGLNEKLFF
TRBV6-6,CASTLGQLNTGELFF
TRBV12-5,CASGLVVGGGEEQYF
TRBV4-1,CASSPNLNTEAFF
TRBV7-9,CASSEQGHSEKLFF
TRBV2,CASSPGLFYGYTF
TRBV6-4,CASSDRTGSGANVLTF
TRBV28,CASSHPYGYTF
TRBV10-3,CAISAGQGDNEQFF
TRBV7-8,CASRLEGSPLHF
TRBV28,CASSFAGPQIDTQYF
TRBV6-1,CASSEMGHQPQHF
TRBV10-3,CASSLRGWGYTF
TRBV2,CASTGGLYSNQPQHF
TRBV30,CAWRGGKRGSQETQYF
TRBV28,CASSPEGATDTQYF
TRBV14,CASSHRTGTGYYGYTF
TRBV5-4,CASSIRTSGGDEQFF
TRBV7-2,CASSSYRDSGNTIYF
TRBV4-1,CASSQVEGLHSGYTF
TRBV27,CASSSVRSGNTEAFF
TRBV6-1,CASSESPPTIASSYEQYF
TRBV2,CASSETGVFNEKLFF
TRBV7-2,CASSLKSGGKETQYF
TRBV27,CASKPAGGRETQYF
TRBV7-2,CASSLGVMVQGDGYTF
TRBV18,CASSPRTGGAGQYEQYF
TRBV5-1,CASSLEGVWSGNTIYF
TRBV28,CASRTGAYYEQYF
TRBV7-3,CASSLTLDRLLGEQYF
TRBV10-3,CAISEGGGGHEQFF
TRBV11-3,CASSLGDGEASPLHF
TRBV5-6,CASSLRPIETQYF
TRBV28,CASSGGAGNTIYF
TRBV19,CASRETGGTPYEQYF
TRBV18,CASSPPFGFSDTQYF
TRBV19,CASSMRGPHEQFF
TRBV11-2,CASSFSGINGELFF
TRBV19,CASSTRGQEKLFF
TRBV19,CASSGQGAYTEAFF
TRBV4-1,CASSTRTGAYEQYF
TRBV2,CASSLESSYNSPLHF
TRBV14,CASSPQDSYYGYTF
TRBV5-4,CASASNRGTGELFF